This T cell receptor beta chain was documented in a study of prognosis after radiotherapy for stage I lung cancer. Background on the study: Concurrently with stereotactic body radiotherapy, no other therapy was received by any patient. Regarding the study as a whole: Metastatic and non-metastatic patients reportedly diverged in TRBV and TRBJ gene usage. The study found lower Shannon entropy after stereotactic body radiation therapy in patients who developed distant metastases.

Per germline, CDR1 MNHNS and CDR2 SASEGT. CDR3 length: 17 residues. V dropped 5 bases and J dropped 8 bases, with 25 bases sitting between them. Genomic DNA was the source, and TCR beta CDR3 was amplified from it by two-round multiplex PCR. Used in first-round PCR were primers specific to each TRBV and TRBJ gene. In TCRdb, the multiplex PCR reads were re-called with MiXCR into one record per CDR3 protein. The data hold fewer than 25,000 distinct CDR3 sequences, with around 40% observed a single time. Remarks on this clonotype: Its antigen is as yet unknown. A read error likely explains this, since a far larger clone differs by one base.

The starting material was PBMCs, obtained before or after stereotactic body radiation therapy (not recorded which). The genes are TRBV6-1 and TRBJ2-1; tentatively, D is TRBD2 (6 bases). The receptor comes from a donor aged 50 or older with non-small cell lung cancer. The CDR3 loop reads CASSYGRGSGRGYEQFF. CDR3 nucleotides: TGTGCCAGCAGTTACGGGAGAGGATCGGGGCGGGGATATGAGCAGTTCTTC.